This record covers a single T cell receptor (beta chain). TCRdb keeps only in-frame clones here, not all; method: immunoSEQ multiplex PCR. In the table there are about 94,000 clones, less than 85% of which are singletons. The data derive from a study of T cell responses to AZD1222 COVID-19 vaccine. The sequencing here drew on peripheral blood, taken 28 days after the second AZD1222 dose. This TCR derives from an adult who received the AZD1222 COVID-19 vaccine.

CDR3 in DNA: TGTGCCAGCAGCCTCCCGGACAACCCCACAGATACGCAGTATTTT. Translated: CASSLPDNPTDTQYF. The chain links TRBV5-6 to TRBJ2-3; D might be TRBD1 (5 bases). The germline gives CDR1 SGHDT, CDR2 YYEEEE. CDR3 length: 15 amino acids. The V end was cut by 4 bases, the J end by 2 bases, with 14 bases between.